The clone carrying this TCR beta chain was counted only a few times. In the authors' workflow: Amplification of reference gene primers was used by the study to estimate nucleated cell counts. Using immunoSEQ multiplex PCR, the repertoire was profiled, and TCRdb retains in-frame clones only, with some absent. That table furnishes V, J and clone size, whereas the DNA furnished D and trimming. This sample yields roughly 190,000 clones, of which approximately 79% are seen a single time; roughly an eighth belongs to the top ten. The V gene end was trimmed by 5 bases and the J gene end by 4 bases; junction bases not matched to a gene: 7. This CDR3 contains 15 residues. CDR1 is SGHVS, CDR2 FQNEAQ, per germline. This specimen belongs to a study of blood T cell repertoires in COVID-19.

This sequence joins TRBV7-8 and TRBJ2-2; TRBD1 matches at 7 bases. This receptor was identified in a man under 40 with active or convalescent COVID-19. The sequenced material came from peripheral blood. The CDR3 DNA reads as TGTGCCAGCAGCATCACCGGGACAGTCACCGGGGAGCTGTTTTTT. Translation gives CASSITGTVTGELFF.